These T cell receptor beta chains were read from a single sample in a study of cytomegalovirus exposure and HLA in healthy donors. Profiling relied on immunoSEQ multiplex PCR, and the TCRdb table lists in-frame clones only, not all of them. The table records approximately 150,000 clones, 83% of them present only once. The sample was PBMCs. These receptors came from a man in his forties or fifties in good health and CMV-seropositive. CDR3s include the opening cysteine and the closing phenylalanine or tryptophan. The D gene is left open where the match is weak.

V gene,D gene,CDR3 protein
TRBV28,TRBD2,CASSLTSADTQYF
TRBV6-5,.,CASSLYRDNQPQHF
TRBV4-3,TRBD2,CASSQTLADYNEQFF
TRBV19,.,CASSIRGSGANVLTF
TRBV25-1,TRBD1,CASRGQGYNEQFF
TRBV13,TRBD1,CASSPKDRHEQYF
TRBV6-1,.,CASSESGDNEQFF
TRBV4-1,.,CASSQEGLPEKLFF
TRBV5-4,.,CASSIQGGSGELFF
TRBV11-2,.,CASSLGGGGEQYF
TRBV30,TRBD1,CAWSGRLGQGQGGYTF
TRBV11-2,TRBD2,CASSLLGGYTPHEQYF
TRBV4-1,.,CASSQSLTDPYGYTF
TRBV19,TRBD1,CASSTGTGGRYTEAFF
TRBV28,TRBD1,CASSAAGTGNYNEQFF
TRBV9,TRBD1,CASSAPGQTDTQYF
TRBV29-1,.,CSVYRVETQYF
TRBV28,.,CASSSPTGRLGGYTF
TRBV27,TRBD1,CATQRTGNYGYTF
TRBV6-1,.,CASSGGLWTGELFF
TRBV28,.,CASSPYIREAFF
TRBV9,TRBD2,CASSVTSGGPSETQYF
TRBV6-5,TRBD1,CASSPGQGAFYEQYF
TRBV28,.,CASSPAGYEQYF
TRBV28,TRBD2,CASSPLLGTSGKWDTGELFF
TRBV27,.,CASSLLFSGIGSGANVLTF
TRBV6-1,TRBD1,CAISDRGRWEQYF
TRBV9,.,CASSVGTVGGEKLFF
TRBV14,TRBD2,CASSRGDEQFF
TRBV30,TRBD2,CAWTTRTRVTGGNPYEQYF
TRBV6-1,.,CASSDRTVYLGPQHF
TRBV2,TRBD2,CASPNRTSGNYEQYF
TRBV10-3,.,CAIRETGISYEQYF
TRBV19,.,CASSTWDSPYEQYF
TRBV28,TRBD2,CASSPLAGGPTGELFF
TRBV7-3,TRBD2,CASSLGLAGRETQYF
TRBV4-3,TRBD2,CASSPREGLTYEQYF
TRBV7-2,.,CASSLFQGISGNTIYF
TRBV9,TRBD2,CASSALPGLAGGPDF
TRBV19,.,CASSPLGGLVNEQFF
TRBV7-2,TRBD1,CASSSRQGAHYGYTF
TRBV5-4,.,CASSTQGANTEAFF
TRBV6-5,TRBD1,CASSYGDSNEQYF
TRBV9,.,CASQANSYNSPLHF
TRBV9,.,CASSVAGANEQFF
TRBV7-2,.,CASSFYRGELFF
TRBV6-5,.,CASSEATDYTF
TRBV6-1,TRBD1,CASSEASGTGGQPQHF
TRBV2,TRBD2,CASSDTTSGIYNEQFF
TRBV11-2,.,CASSILTANTEAFF
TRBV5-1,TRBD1,CASSFPGQGYNEQFF
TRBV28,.,CASNRVYTEAFF